The 16 T cell receptor beta chains presented below share a single source sample, sequenced in a study of cytomegalovirus exposure and HLA in healthy donors. PCR amplification relied on 60 Vbeta primers (plus 13 Jbeta primers). TCRdb's copy holds only in-frame clones and misses some; the assay was immunoSEQ multiplex PCR. The repertoire includes fewer than 120,000 clones, about 73% of them detected once, and under 1.5% sits in the top ten. The sample consisted of PBMCs. The source is a young woman in good health and CMV-seronegative.

This clone was seen more than once but under ten times. The rearrangement uses TRBV7-2 and TRBJ2-7; D unresolved. Germline CDR1 SGHTA, CDR2 FQGNSA. CDR3 length: 12 residues. Deletions cut 5 bases from V and 3 bases from J, with 8 bases between. The CDR3 coding sequence is TGTGCCAGCAGCCCCCCAGACTACGAGCAGTACTTC. This translates into CASSPPDYEQYF.

The chain carries TRBV30 and TRBJ1-2, with 7 bases matching TRBD1. Trimming removed 3 bases from V and 2 bases from J; junction bases left unmatched: 3. Germline V gene data show CDR1 as GTSNPN and CDR2 as SVGIG (reference sequence). The length of the CDR3 is 13 residues. The CDR3: CAWRDRMNYGYTF. CDR3 in DNA: TGTGCCTGGAGGGACAGGATGAACTATGGCTACACCTTC.

This clone was observed a few times. The genes are TRBV5-1 and TRBJ2-1, with 11 bases aligning to TRBD2. The trim removed 7 bases at V and 7 bases at J, leaving 7 bases unmatched. The CDR3 contains 14 residues. Germline V CDR1 and CDR2: SGHRS, YFSETQ. This CDR3 is CASQTTSGANEQFF. The CDR3 DNA reads TGCGCCAGCCAGACGACTAGCGGGGCAAATGAGCAGTTCTTC.

CDR3 nucleotide sequence: TGTGCCAGCAGCCGGGGACAGGGCTTTAGGTCTAACTATGGCTACACCTTC. Its translation: CASSRGQGFRSNYGYTF. This chain uses TRBV28 with TRBJ1-2; TRBD1 matches 9 bases. Trimming at V came to 6 bases and at J to 0 bases, leaving 11 bases not matched to a gene. Germline-derived CDR1 and CDR2 are MDHEN and SYDVKM. The CDR3 has 17 residues.

In this sample, this clone turned up once. V gene TRBV19 combines with J gene TRBJ2-7; 10 bases are a match to TRBD2. Germline CDR1 and CDR2: LNHDA and SQIVND (reference sequence). The V segment lost 3 bases and the J segment 1 base; nucleotides outside the gene matches: 15. CDR3 length: 19 amino acids. The CDR3, as DNA: TGTGCCAGTAGTATGTCGGGTCTAGCGGGAGATTCTAATTCCTACGAGCAGTACTTC. This translates into CASSMSGLAGDSNSYEQYF.

This clone was counted a few times. J is TRBJ2-4 and V is TRBV7-2, with D possibly being TRBD2 (6 bases). The CDR3 consists of 14 residues. Trimming removed 6 bases from V and 0 bases from J, with 9 bases in between. Germline V gene sequence: CDR1 SGHTA, CDR2 FQGNSA. The CDR3, as DNA: TGTGCCAGCAGTAGCGGAATAGCCAAAAACATTCAGTACTTC. Translation gives CASSSGIAKNIQYF.

The chain links TRBV19 to TRBJ1-2; 11 bases fit TRBD1. V shed 7 bases, J shed 2 bases, and the junction held 9 bases outside the gene matches. The CDR3 covers 16 residues. Germline-derived CDR1 and CDR2 are LNHDA and SQIVND (reference sequence). The chain's CDR3 is CASKFAGTGGNYGYTF. For the CDR3, the DNA is TGTGCCAGTAAATTCGCGGGGACAGGGGGGAACTATGGCTACACCTTC.

The chain is built from TRBV2 and TRBJ1-2; 8 nucleotides line up with TRBD1. Germline CDR1 and CDR2: SNHLY and FYNNEI. The J segment lost 4 bases and the V segment lost 1 base, leaving 8 bases of the junction unmatched. This CDR3 is built from 16 residues. The CDR3 sequence is CASSEGGQGVVYGYTF. The CDR3 bases are TGTGCCAGCAGTGAAGGTGGACAGGGTGTAGTCTATGGCTACACCTTC.

This clone turned up a few times. The gene calls are TRBV7-2 and TRBJ2-2; 8 bases align to TRBD2. Germline trimming cut 5 bases from V and 0 bases from J; bases unmatched to any gene: 8. The germline V gene encodes CDR1 SGHTA and CDR2 FQGNSA. This CDR3 spans 17 amino acids. The CDR3 loop is CASSVRGAGANTGELFF. The CDR3, as DNA: TGTGCCAGCAGCGTAAGGGGAGCGGGGGCGAACACCGGGGAGCTGTTTTTT. Filled out from reference TRBV7-2 and TRBJ2-2, the complete variable domain reads GAGVSQSPSNKVTEKGKDVELRCDPISGHTALYWYRQSLGQGLEFLIYFQGNSAPDKSGLPSDRFSAERTGGSVSTLTIQRTQQEDSAVYLCASSVRGAGANTGELFFGEGSRLTVL.

The V call is TRBV10-2, the J call TRBJ2-7, with a possible D match to TRBD1 (5 bases). V was shortened by 2 bases and J by 0 bases, with 8 bases between the two germline ends. This CDR3 has 14 residues. Germline V CDR1 and CDR2: WSHSY, SAAADI. The CDR3 sequence: CASSELGLSYEQYF. CDR3 DNA: TGCGCCAGCAGTGAGCTGGGGCTCTCCTACGAGCAGTACTTC.

The chain combines TRBV30 with TRBJ2-7, with D unresolved. CDR1 and CDR2 (germline): GTSNPN, SVGIG (reference sequence). This CDR3 is 13 amino acids long. Between the trimmed V and J ends, which lost 4 bases and 5 bases, there was a span of 15 bases. The CDR3 sequence: CAWISGYINEQYF. The CDR3 DNA follows: TGTGCCTGGATCTCCGGGTACATCAACGAGCAGTACTTC.

This rearrangement joins TRBV30 to TRBJ1-5; D is unresolved. The CDR3 extends over 14 amino acids. The V end was cut by 0 bases, the J end by 6 bases, with 12 bases between. CDR1 and CDR2 (germline): GTSNPN, SVGIG (reference sequence). CDR3 sequence (DNA): TGTGCCTGGAGTGTCGGCCTAGCCCCTCAGCCCCAGCATTTT. This gives the protein CAWSVGLAPQPQHF.

The chain links TRBV14 to TRBJ2-7, with 8 bases aligning to TRBD1. J lost 2 bases, V lost 1 base, and 4 bases had no gene match. This CDR3 is 15 amino acids long. The germline CDR1 and CDR2 sequences are SGHDN and FVKESK. CDR3 sequence (DNA): TGTGCCAGCAGCCAAGTAGGGACAGGAGCCTACGAGCAGTACTTC. Its translation is CASSQVGTGAYEQYF.

This chain joins TRBV7-6 and TRBJ2-7; D is possibly TRBD2 (6 bases). V lost 6 bases to trimming and J lost 3 bases, with 12 bases between them. The length of the CDR3 is 13 residues. CDR1 and CDR2 from the germline V gene are SGHVS and FNYEAQ. CDR3 DNA: TGTGCCAGCAGTCACGACGGGAGCTACGAGCAGTACTTC. Amino acid sequence: CASSHDGSYEQYF.

The chain links TRBV30 to TRBJ1-3; TRBD1 agrees at 8 bases. The germline CDR1 and CDR2 sequences are GTSNPN and SVGIG (reference sequence). The CDR3 is made up of 13 amino acids. The J segment lost 6 bases and the V segment lost 0 bases, leaving 1 base of the junction unmatched. In nucleotides, the CDR3 is TGTGCCTGGAGTGTACAGGGGGAAAACACCATATATTTT. Residues: CAWSVQGENTIYF. The variable domain in full, with the rest retrieved from reference TRBV30 and TRBJ1-3, is SQTIHQWPATLVQPVGSPLSLECTVEGTSNPNLYWYRQAAGRGLQLLFYSVGIGQISSEVPQNLSASRPQDRQFILSSKKLLLSDSGFYLCAWSVQGENTIYFGEGSWLTVV.

By sample share, this clone is medium-sized. The genes are TRBV25-1 and TRBJ1-1; D gene ambiguous. V lost 1 base and J lost 3, with 3 bases in between. The CDR3 is made up of 12 amino acids. Germline V lookup: CDR1 MGHDK, CDR2 SYGVNS. As DNA, the CDR3 is TGTGCCAGCAGTGAATTCGACACTGAAGCTTTCTTT. It yields the protein CASSEFDTEAFF.